This record covers a single T cell receptor (beta chain). Its antigen is unknown. TCRdb used MiXCR to reprocess the 5' RACE reads, holding one entry per CDR3 protein. Of some 150,000 distinct CDR3 sequences detected, under 7% appear once; the ten largest clones hold more than 0.6%. The sample originates from a study of T cells after yellow fever vaccination. Study-level findings and limits: Weaker, the secondary response had a peak occurring faster, on day 5 versus 15. Most primary-vaccination clones recurred post-booster (nearly 98% CD4, over 70% CD8).

The sequencing used CD4+ T cells sorted from PBMCs, collected 10 days after the yellow fever booster vaccination. The TCR originated in a man under 40 who received the YFV17D yellow fever vaccine.

The CDR3 spells CASSLSLGTQYF. In nucleotides, the CDR3 is TGTGCCAGCAGCCTTTCCCTCGGGACCCAGTACTTC. This rearrangement joins TRBV14 to TRBJ2-5; no clear D gene. CDR3 length: 12 residues. CDR1 and CDR2 from the germline V gene are SGHDN and FVKESK. V dropped 4 bases and J dropped 7 bases, with 10 bases sitting between them.